The sequence of this T cell receptor beta chain was determined in a study of tumor-infiltrating lymphocytes in primary liver carcinoma. About the study: All lesions had stage T1-T3 N0M0 and about 4 to 10 cm widths.

Starting material for RNA and DNA co-extraction consisted of roughly 17-31 mg of unsorted bulk tissue. Production of TCR beta cDNA used 500 ng total RNA together with a constant-region primer. Three rounds of nested multiplex PCR with slightly modified ARM-PCR produced TCR beta libraries. The opening two PCR rounds, approximately 10 cycles each, paired TRBV1-TRBV30 forward primers with a C-beta reverse primer. TCRdb processed the multiplex PCR reads anew with MiXCR; each CDR3 protein has one entry. The table lists around 26,000 distinct CDR3 sequences, over 60% of them singletons, with 40% to 50% in the top ten. The germline V gene encodes CDR1 MGHRA and CDR2 YSYEKL. The CDR3 is 14 residues long. To note about this clonotype: The junction and the germline gene differ at one end; a read error may be behind it.

V usage is TRBV4-1 and J usage is TRBJ1-6, with TRBD1 matching 9 bases. The sequence derives from a man aged 40-50 years with primary liver carcinoma and hepatitis B virus infection. What was sequenced was liver tumor tissue from sampling region 3. Specified subset: tumor region T3, left-lateral pole. The CDR3 protein is CASSHGQGNTPLHF. The CDR3 bases are TGCGCCAGTAGCCATGGACAGGGGAATACACCCCTCCACTTC.